One sample yielded the 28 T cell receptor beta chains listed below, sequenced in a study of blood T cell repertoires in COVID-19. Repertoires were generated with immunoSEQ multiplex PCR, while TCRdb's copy carries only in-frame clones and drops some. The sample has approximately 70,000 clones, over 65% seen once; the top ten hold 35%. Sequenced input: peripheral blood. The receptors were gathered from an older woman with acute or convalescent COVID-19.

This sequence joins TRBV7-2 and TRBJ2-7; TRBD2 agrees at 13 bases. Germline-derived CDR1 and CDR2 are SGHTA and FQGNSA. Losses at the gene ends were 4 bases for V and 6 bases for J; bases not matched to a gene: 6. The CDR3 length is 15 residues. As DNA, the CDR3 is TGTGCCAGCAGCTCAGGACTAGCGGGAGTACGCGAGCAGTACTTC. Protein sequence: CASSSGLAGVREQYF.

This chain uses TRBV2 with TRBJ1-2; D is uncertain. The CDR3 is made up of 15 amino acids. The germline V gene encodes CDR1 SNHLY and CDR2 FYNNEI. Trimming removed 0 bases at V and 5 bases at J, with 13 bases between. CDR3 region: CASSEASYQLYGYTF. CDR3 nucleotides: TGTGCCAGCAGTGAAGCGAGCTATCAACTATATGGCTACACCTTC.

The rearrangement joins TRBV2 to TRBJ1-1; no clear D gene. CDR1 SNHLY and CDR2 FYNNEI come from the germline V gene. The CDR3 consists of 13 residues. V dropped 3 bases and J dropped 0 bases, with 5 bases sitting between them. The CDR3 here is CASSDNMNTEAFF. The CDR3 DNA is TGTGCCAGCAGTGACAACATGAACACTGAAGCTTTCTTT.

As DNA, the CDR3 is TGTGCCAGCAGCTACCCTCCGCGGGAGCAGTACTTC. It is translated as CASSYPPREQYF. The V and J genes are TRBV28 and TRBJ2-7; D gene ambiguous. The germline V gene has CDR1 MDHEN and CDR2 SYDVKM. This CDR3 spans 12 amino acids. V lost 6 bases, J lost 7 bases, and 13 bases lay in between.

This rearrangement joins TRBV11-2 to TRBJ1-1; D unclear. With 5 bases removed from V and 0 bases from J, the gap between germline ends came to 10 bases. Germline assignment: CDR1 SGHAT and CDR2 FQNNGV. CDR3 size: 14 residues. CDR3 DNA sequence: TGTGCCAGCAGCCCCCCAGGAATGAACACTGAAGCTTTCTTT. Translation gives CASSPPGMNTEAFF.

The rearrangement links TRBV5-5 to TRBJ1-4; the D is unclear. This CDR3 contains 16 residues. Germline V lookup: CDR1 SGHKS, CDR2 YYEKEE (reference sequence). V lost 4 bases, J lost 0 bases, and 13 bases lay in between. The CDR3, as DNA: TGTGCCAGCAGCGATGGCTCAGGCGCAACTAATGAAAAACTGTTTTTT. Residues: CASSDGSGATNEKLFF.

J is TRBJ2-7 and V is TRBV7-2; 12 bases are a match to TRBD2. V dropped 5 bases and J dropped 4; count of bases not matched to a gene: 9. Per germline, CDR1 SGHTA and CDR2 FQGNSA. CDR3 size: 16 residues. The CDR3 is CASSPSLAGGPYEQYF. The CDR3 DNA reads TGTGCCAGCAGCCCTTCACTAGCGGGAGGACCATACGAGCAGTACTTC.

A note on this clone: The junction does not match germline at one end; this may be a read error. This chain joins TRBV2 and TRBJ1-2; 7 bases match TRBD1. The CDR3 is 12 residues long. Per germline, CDR1 SNHLY and CDR2 FYNNEI. The CDR3 DNA reads as TGTGCCAGCAGTTTTGGGACAGTGGGGTCCGACTTC. Translating it yields CASSFGTVGSDF.

The sample holds many counts of this clone. V and J are TRBV20-1 and TRBJ2-4; D possibly corresponds to TRBD1 (7 bases). The CDR3 has 11 amino acids. Trimming stripped 0 bases from V and 15 bases from J, with 12 bases between. Germline V gives CDR1 DFQATT, CDR2 SNEGSKA (reference sequence). CDR3 DNA sequence: TGCAGTGCTAGAGAAGGGAGGACAGGGTACTTC. This encodes CSAREGRTGYF.

This clone was observed a handful of times. This sequence joins TRBV12-3 or TRBV12-4 and TRBJ2-5; the D gene is possibly TRBD2 (6 bases). Trimming left V 6 bases short and J 5 bases short, with 13 bases between. The CDR3 loop spans 13 amino acids. The CDR3 protein is CASRAPGGETQYF. The CDR3 region has the DNA TGTGCCAGCAGAGCGCCCGGGGGTGAGACCCAGTACTTC.

This chain uses TRBV21-1 with TRBJ1-1; the table calls TRBD1, which could not be checked here. TRBV21-1 counts as a pseudogene. The CDR3 has 14 amino acids. The CDR3 nucleotides read TGTGCCAGCAGCAGAACAGGGAGTGGCACTGAAGCTTTCTTT. Translated, it gives CASSRTGSGTEAFF.

Written as DNA, the CDR3 is TGTGCCAGCAGCTCCGGGAACTCCTACAATGAGCAGTTCTTC. Translating gives CASSSGNSYNEQFF. The gene calls are TRBV11-2 and TRBJ2-1; a weak D match, TRBD2 (5 bases). Germline V gene sequence: CDR1 SGHAT, CDR2 FQNNGV. This CDR3 has 14 amino acids. The V gene lost 4 bases and the J gene lost 0 bases, with 7 bases spanning the gap.

This clone was detected a few times. The rearrangement uses TRBV12-3 or TRBV12-4 and TRBJ1-5; D gene uncertain. This CDR3 region has 12 residues. Trimming took 8 bases from V and 4 from J, leaving 9 bases between them. The CDR3 loop reads CASSQTNQPQHF. DNA for the CDR3: TGTGCCAGCTCCCAGACAAATCAGCCCCAGCATTTT.

V gene TRBV6-5 combines with J gene TRBJ1-6; tentative D call: TRBD1 (6 bases). The CDR3 contains 16 residues. The V end was cut by 4 bases, the J end by 0 bases, with 10 bases between. Germline loops: CDR1 MNHEY, CDR2 SVGAGI. As DNA, the CDR3 is TGTGCCAGCAGTTCGGACAGCCACTCCTATAATTCACCCCTCCACTTT. The encoded protein is CASSSDSHSYNSPLHF.

This clone turned up a few times. This rearrangement joins TRBV27 to TRBJ2-7, with 8 bases lining up with TRBD1. The CDR3 length is 14 residues. V trimming: 3 bases; J trimming: 1 base; junction bases outside the gene matches: 2. Germline assignment: CDR1 MNHEY and CDR2 SMNVEV (reference sequence). The CDR3 sequence: CASSFRQGSYEQYF. The CDR3 DNA follows: TGTGCCAGCAGTTTCCGACAGGGGTCCTACGAGCAGTACTTC.

The rearrangement joins TRBV7-8 to TRBJ1-2, with 9 bases fitting TRBD1. The CDR3 sequence is 15 residues long. Germline CDR1 SGHVS, CDR2 FQNEAQ. Losses at the gene ends were 5 bases for V and 6 bases for J; bases not matched to a gene: 10. The CDR3 spells CASSLTMGQGNGYTF. The CDR3 DNA follows: TGTGCCAGCAGCCTAACTATGGGACAGGGCAATGGCTACACCTTC.

The V and J genes are TRBV6-5 and TRBJ2-3; perhaps TRBD1 as D (6 bases). There are 14 residues in the CDR3. Deletions cut 7 bases from V and 0 bases from J, with 11 bases between. Germline CDR1 and CDR2: MNHEY and SVGAGI. The DNA of the CDR3 is TGTGCCAGCAATCCAGGGGTGAGCACAGATACGCAGTATTTT. It translates to CASNPGVSTDTQYF.

The chain links TRBV7-3 to TRBJ2-2; 7 nucleotides align to TRBD2. Germline V gives CDR1 SGHTA, CDR2 FQGTGA. V gave up 0 bases and J gave up 6 bases; unmatched junction bases: 1. The CDR3 extends over 14 amino acids. CDR3 coding DNA: TGTGCCAGCAGCTTAACGCGGGAGTCCGGGGAGCTGTTTTTT. It specifies CASSLTRESGELFF.

This chain links TRBV19 with TRBJ2-5, with D tentatively TRBD2 (5 bases). The germline V gene has CDR1 LNHDA and CDR2 SQIVND (reference sequence). This CDR3 is built from 14 residues. V lost 6 bases to trimming and J lost 2 bases, with 13 bases between them. DNA of the CDR3: TGTGCCAGTAGCCTCCGGACGGGACAAGAGACCCAGTACTTC. Translating gives CASSLRTGQETQYF.

This clone appeared once. The V and J genes are TRBV5-1 and TRBJ2-3; D is undetermined. The CDR3 is 14 residues long. Trimming cost V 1 base and J 0 bases, with 6 bases left between them. Germline CDR1 and CDR2: SGHRS and YFSETQ. CDR3 sequence: CASSLTASTDTQYF. The CDR3 DNA reads as TGCGCCAGCAGCTTGACAGCTAGCACAGATACGCAGTATTTT.

The chain employs TRBV7-6 and TRBJ2-4; tentative D call: TRBD2 (5 bases). V gave up 1 base and J gave up 0 bases, with 13 bases separating them. Germline CDR1 and CDR2: SGHVS and FNYEAQ. The CDR3 is made up of 17 amino acids. DNA of the CDR3: TGTGCCAGCAGCTTAGAAGGAAGGGAGCTAGCCAAAAACATTCAGTACTTC. Translating it yields CASSLEGRELAKNIQYF.

The chain links TRBV6-2 or TRBV6-3 to TRBJ1-3; perhaps TRBD1 as D (5 bases). V was trimmed by 4 bases and J by 0 bases, leaving 22 bases between them. CDR3 length equals 19 residues. Germline V gene data show CDR1 as MNHEY and CDR2 as SVGEGT. Here the CDR3 DNA reads TGTGCCAGCAGTTTTAGCGGCAGAAGCTCGGGGGACTCTGGAAACACCATATATTTT. This gives the protein CASSFSGRSSGDSGNTIYF.

Concerning this clone: This sample includes further DNA sequences coding for the same CDR3. This chain links TRBV4-1 with TRBJ1-5; D unclear. This CDR3 spans 13 amino acids. Germline CDR1 is MGHRA and CDR2 is YSYEKL. V shed 0 bases and J shed 6 bases, with 6 bases lying between them. For the CDR3, the DNA is TGCGCCAGCAGCCAAGATCGAGGTCAGCCCCAGCATTTT. Translated, it gives CASSQDRGQPQHF.

This rearrangement joins TRBV9 to TRBJ1-1; unclear D gene. Trimming shortened V by 0 bases and J by 3 bases, and 12 bases separated the two germline ends. Germline V CDR1 and CDR2: SGDLS, YYNGEE. The CDR3 contains 15 residues. The CDR3 reads CASSVGGRVDTEAFF. The DNA of the CDR3 is TGTGCCAGCAGCGTAGGTGGGCGGGTCGACACTGAAGCTTTCTTT.

The V and J genes are TRBV9 and TRBJ2-1; 7 bases fit TRBD1. The trim removed 0 bases at V and 4 bases at J, leaving 13 bases unmatched. The germline V gene has CDR1 SGDLS and CDR2 YYNGEE. This CDR3 region has 18 residues. The CDR3 protein is CASSVDPDRVVLYNEQFF. In DNA form, the CDR3 reads TGTGCCAGCAGCGTAGACCCCGACAGGGTGGTCCTATACAATGAGCAGTTCTTC.

This clone was counted a few times. The chain uses TRBV7-9 and TRBJ1-1; tentative D call: TRBD1 (6 bases). This CDR3 has 16 residues. The V end was cut by 4 bases, the J end by 0 bases, with 15 bases between. Germline V lookup: CDR1 SEHNR, CDR2 FQNEAQ (reference sequence). The CDR3 region has the DNA TGTGCCAGCAGCTCCTTCCCGCAGGGGATGAACACTGAAGCTTTCTTT. Its protein is CASSSFPQGMNTEAFF.

CDR3 in amino acids: CASSLLGGAEAFF. CDR3 sequence (DNA): TGTGCCAGCAGCCTGCTGGGGGGAGCTGAAGCTTTCTTT. The gene calls are TRBV3-1 (or the pseudogene TRBV3-2) and TRBJ1-1; the D gene is possibly TRBD1 (5 bases). The CDR3 contains 13 residues. The germline V gene has CDR1 LGHDT and CDR2 YNNKEL (reference sequence). Trimming took 4 bases from V and 6 from J, leaving 12 bases between them.

The chain carries TRBV7-2 and TRBJ1-1; TRBD1 matches at 7 bases. The CDR3 consists of 13 residues. The ends lost 1 base at V and 5 bases at J; junction bases unmatched: 1. CDR1 and CDR2 from the germline V gene are SGHTA and FQGNSA. The CDR3 nucleotides are TGTGCCAGCAGCTTAGACAGGGGTACTGAAGCTTTCTTT. Translating gives CASSLDRGTEAFF. The variable domain in full, with the rest retrieved from reference TRBV7-2 and TRBJ1-1, is GAGVSQSPSNKVTEKGKDVELRCDPISGHTALYWYRQSLGQGLEFLIYFQGNSAPDKSGLPSDRFSAERTGGSVSTLTIQRTQQEDSAVYLCASSLDRGTEAFFGQGTRLTVV.